These T cell receptor beta chains were read from a single sample in a study of molecular identifiers for immune sequencing clone quantification. TCRdb fed the PCR reads into MiXCR, producing one record per CDR3 protein. Among roughly 630,000 distinct CDR3 sequences listed, 25% were seen once. The sequencing sample was made of naive CD8+ T cells from blood, with Jurkat cell RNA spiked in. The receptor source for this set is a human donor in good health. Some libraries in this study had Jurkat cell RNA spiked in. Each CDR3 is given with its conserved first and last residue. Fields, in order: clone size, V gene, J gene, D gene, CDR3 protein, CDR3 DNA. A D gene is named only where the DNA matches it firmly. Expanded clones are given a class, and other clones once, few, many or no size at all.

size: many; V: TRBV7-8; J: TRBJ2-7; D: TRBD1; CDR3: CASSPTQTGRSYEQYF; DNA: TGTGCCAGCAGCCCGACTCAGACAGGGCGAAGCTACGAGCAGTACTTC
size: many; V: TRBV20-1; J: TRBJ2-7; D: TRBD2; CDR3: CSARRGTTTYEQYF; DNA: TGCAGTGCCCGTCGCGGGACTACAACCTACGAGCAGTACTTC
size: NA; V: TRBV28; J: TRBJ2-7; D: TRBD2; CDR3: CASRRLAGSEQYF; DNA: TGTGCCAGCAGACGACTAGCGGGAAGCGAGCAGTACTTC
size: NA; V: TRBV25-1; J: TRBJ1-3; D: NA; CDR3: CASPKGLGNTIYF; DNA: TGTGCCAGCCCAAAGGGCCTTGGAAACACCATATATTTT
size: many; V: TRBV7-9; J: TRBJ2-5; D: NA; CDR3: CASTRYQETQYF; DNA: TGTGCCTCAACCCGGTATCAAGAGACCCAGTACTTC
size: many; V: TRBV30; J: TRBJ1-2; D: NA; CDR3: CAWSVVESYGYTF; DNA: TGTGCCTGGAGTGTTGTCGAAAGCTATGGCTACACCTTC
size: few; V: TRBV7-8; J: TRBJ2-7; D: NA; CDR3: CASSPMDGEQYF; DNA: TGTGCCAGCAGCCCCATGGACGGCGAGCAGTACTTC
size: once; V: TRBV7-2; J: TRBJ2-7; D: NA; CDR3: CARMGLSYEQYF; DNA: TGTGCCCGCATGGGACTTTCCTACGAGCAGTACTTC
size: few; V: TRBV9; J: TRBJ2-3; D: NA; CDR3: CASSPSQRATDTQYF; DNA: TGTGCCAGCAGCCCCTCCCAGCGAGCCACAGATACGCAGTATTTT
size: few; V: TRBV25-1; J: TRBJ1-6; D: NA; CDR3: CASSRAYNSPLHF; DNA: TGTGCCAGCAGTAGGGCATATAATTCACCCCTCCACTTT
size: NA; V: TRBV19; J: TRBJ1-6; D: NA; CDR3: CASSRDPGRFDGSPLHF; DNA: TGTGCCAGTAGTAGGGACCCTGGGAGATTCGATGGCTCACCCCTCCACTTT
size: few; V: TRBV4-1; J: TRBJ1-1; D: NA; CDR3: CASKSPPNTEAFF; DNA: TGCGCCAGTAAATCACCCCCGAACACTGAAGCTTTCTTT
size: NA; V: TRBV29-1; J: TRBJ2-2; D: NA; CDR3: CSVLTVANTGELFF; DNA: TGCAGCGTATTGACAGTGGCGAACACCGGGGAGCTGTTTTTT
size: many; V: TRBV27; J: TRBJ2-7; D: TRBD2; CDR3: CASSPGLTAYEQYF; DNA: TGTGCCAGCAGTCCGGGACTAACCGCCTACGAGCAGTACTTC
size: many; V: TRBV10-3; J: TRBJ1-3; D: NA; CDR3: CAISELQAGAGNTIYF; DNA: TGTGCCATCAGTGAACTCCAGGCAGGGGCTGGAAACACCATATATTTT
size: NA; V: TRBV20-1; J: TRBJ2-3; D: TRBD2; CDR3: CSAPVGRGFADTQYF; DNA: TGCAGTGCTCCCGTAGGGCGGGGGTTCGCAGATACGCAGTATTTT
size: few; V: TRBV27; J: TRBJ1-1; D: TRBD1; CDR3: CASSYRGSGITEAFF; DNA: TGTGCCAGCAGTTACAGGGGGTCTGGGATCACTGAAGCTTTCTTT
size: many; V: TRBV20-1; J: TRBJ2-6; D: NA; CDR3: CSVDAGSANVLTF; DNA: TGCAGCGTGGACGCGGGTTCTGCCAACGTCCTGACTTTC
size: many; V: TRBV6-5; J: TRBJ2-3; D: NA; CDR3: CATSYGVSTDTQYF; DNA: TGTGCCACCTCTTACGGTGTAAGCACAGATACGCAGTATTTT
size: few; V: TRBV19; J: TRBJ2-2; D: NA; CDR3: CASMNVLTGELFF; DNA: TGTGCCAGTATGAACGTCCTCACCGGGGAGCTGTTTTTT
size: NA; V: TRBV6-2/TRBV6-3; J: TRBJ1-5; D: NA; CDR3: CASRTATTRSNQPQHF; DNA: TGTGCCAGCAGAACCGCGACGACACGTAGCAATCAGCCCCAGCATTTT
size: few; V: TRBV9; J: TRBJ2-1; D: NA; CDR3: CASSGGGGFNEQFF; DNA: TGTGCCAGCAGCGGGGGGGGCGGGTTCAATGAGCAGTTCTTC
size: NA; V: TRBV20-1; J: TRBJ2-1; D: NA; CDR3: CSVEDESSYNEQFF; DNA: TGCAGTGTCGAGGACGAGAGCTCCTACAATGAGCAGTTCTTC
size: NA; V: TRBV13; J: TRBJ2-2; D: NA; CDR3: CASSSGLYTGELFF; DNA: TGTGCCAGCAGCTCCGGACTATACACCGGGGAGCTGTTTTTT
size: many; V: TRBV6-6; J: TRBJ1-4; D: NA; CDR3: CASSSLETANPTTTNEKLFF; DNA: TGTGCCAGCAGCTCTCTAGAGACAGCGAACCCTACCACAACTAATGAAAAACTGTTTTTT
size: few; V: TRBV7-3; J: TRBJ2-7; D: NA; CDR3: CASSLLPGTGYEQYF; DNA: TGTGCCAGCAGCTTACTCCCGGGGACGGGATACGAGCAGTACTTC
size: NA; V: TRBV6-2/TRBV6-3; J: TRBJ2-7; D: NA; CDR3: CASRPTGSSYEQYF; DNA: TGTGCCAGCAGACCGACCGGGAGCTCCTACGAGCAGTACTTC
size: few; V: TRBV7-9; J: TRBJ1-5; D: NA; CDR3: CASSLERGPMGDQPQHF; DNA: TGTGCCAGCAGCTTAGAACGGGGACCGATGGGGGATCAGCCCCAGCATTTT
size: NA; V: TRBV24-1; J: TRBJ1-5; D: TRBD1; CDR3: CATSAPRGVHFLPSNQLQHF; DNA: TGTGCCACCAGTGCCCCCAGGGGGGTACATTTCCTCCCTAGCAATCAGCTCCAGCATTTT
size: NA; V: TRBV4-1; J: TRBJ2-3; D: TRBD2; CDR3: CASSQDLTGGLTDTQYF; DNA: TGCGCCAGCAGCCAAGACTTGACGGGAGGCCTCACAGATACGCAGTATTTT
size: NA; V: TRBV4-3; J: TRBJ1-1; D: TRBD1; CDR3: CASSQGSGGWTEAFF; DNA: TGCGCCAGCAGCCAAGGCTCAGGGGGCTGGACTGAAGCTTTCTTT
size: many; V: TRBV29-1; J: TRBJ1-1; D: NA; CDR3: CSGAWTEAFF; DNA: TGCAGCGGTGCGTGGACAGAAGCTTTCTTT
size: NA; V: TRBV4-3; J: TRBJ2-3; D: TRBD1; CDR3: CASSQGQPGQTTDTQYF; DNA: TGCGCCAGCAGCCAAGGACAGCCGGGACAGACCACAGATACGCAGTATTTT
size: NA; V: TRBV5-1; J: TRBJ2-1; D: NA; CDR3: CASSLSYGFSYEQFF; DNA: TGCGCCAGCAGCTTGTCTTACGGTTTCTCCTACGAGCAGTTCTTC
size: few; V: TRBV24-1; J: TRBJ2-3; D: NA; CDR3: CATSDRGDSTDTQYF; DNA: TGTGCCACCAGTGATCGAGGGGATAGCACAGATACGCAGTATTTT
size: NA; V: TRBV6-2/TRBV6-3; J: TRBJ1-1; D: TRBD1; CDR3: CASSYSVTEGALTEAFF; DNA: TGTGCCAGCAGTTACTCGGTCACCGAGGGGGCGCTCACTGAAGCTTTCTTT
size: few; V: TRBV12-3/TRBV12-4; J: TRBJ2-7; D: NA; CDR3: CASSLARANYEQYF; DNA: TGTGCCAGCAGTTTAGCCAGGGCAAACTACGAGCAGTACTTC
size: NA; V: TRBV6-5; J: TRBJ2-3; D: TRBD2; CDR3: CASSFTSVLDTQYF; DNA: TGTGCCAGCAGTTTTACTAGCGTGCTGGATACGCAGTATTTT
size: NA; V: TRBV29-1; J: TRBJ2-3; D: NA; CDR3: CSVLKVASEPTDTQYF; DNA: TGCAGCGTACTAAAGGTGGCTAGCGAACCCACGGATACGCAGTATTTT
size: few; V: TRBV2; J: TRBJ1-2; D: NA; CDR3: CASRNTENYGYTF; DNA: TGTGCCAGCAGGAACACAGAGAACTATGGCTACACCTTC
size: many; V: TRBV30; J: TRBJ2-4; D: NA; CDR3: CAWSLLQMDIQYF; DNA: TGTGCCTGGAGCCTATTACAGATGGACATTCAGTACTTC
size: NA; V: TRBV29-1; J: TRBJ1-1; D: NA; CDR3: CSVDMGEALF; DNA: TGCAGCGTTGATATGGGCGAAGCTCTCTTT
size: many; V: TRBV6-5; J: TRBJ1-4; D: TRBD1; CDR3: CASTQQGEHEKLFF; DNA: TGTGCCAGCACCCAACAGGGGGAGCATGAAAAACTGTTTTTT
size: few; V: TRBV5-4; J: TRBJ1-3; D: TRBD1; CDR3: CASSLATGGLSGNTIYF; DNA: TGTGCCAGCAGCTTAGCTACAGGGGGTCTGTCGGGAAACACCATATATTTT
size: NA; V: TRBV12-3/TRBV12-4; J: TRBJ2-3; D: TRBD1; CDR3: CASRTTGEGTQYF; DNA: TGTGCCAGCAGAACGACAGGGGAAGGTACGCAGTATTTT
size: few; V: TRBV10-1; J: TRBJ2-2; D: NA; CDR3: CASSHVKWGELFF; DNA: TGCGCCAGCAGCCACGTCAAGTGGGGGGAGCTGTTTTTT
size: NA; V: TRBV13; J: TRBJ1-1; D: TRBD1; CDR3: CASSEQGAVWAEAFF; DNA: TGTGCCAGCAGCGAACAGGGGGCAGTGTGGGCTGAAGCTTTCTTT
size: few; V: TRBV11-2; J: TRBJ2-3; D: NA; CDR3: CASSLGPATQYF; DNA: TGTGCCAGCAGCTTGGGCCCCGCGACGCAGTATTTT
size: many; V: TRBV7-9; J: TRBJ2-7; D: TRBD1; CDR3: CASSPGQVPFEQYF; DNA: TGTGCCAGCAGCCCCGGACAGGTACCGTTCGAGCAGTACTTC
size: NA; V: TRBV5-4; J: TRBJ2-7; D: NA; CDR3: CASSPSTSVYEQYF; DNA: TGTGCCAGCAGCCCCTCGACAAGTGTTTACGAGCAGTACTTC
size: NA; V: TRBV4-3; J: TRBJ2-1; D: NA; CDR3: CASSQAFPAHEQFF; DNA: TGCGCCAGCAGCCAAGCATTCCCTGCCCATGAGCAGTTCTTC
size: NA; V: TRBV7-2; J: TRBJ2-7; D: NA; CDR3: CASSPGGPADEQYF; DNA: TGTGCCAGCAGCCCCGGGGGCCCCGCGGACGAGCAGTACTTC
size: many; V: TRBV15; J: TRBJ1-4; D: NA; CDR3: CATSTGAGGRYEKLFF; DNA: TGTGCCACCAGCACTGGAGCAGGCGGGCGGTATGAAAAACTGTTTTTT
size: many; V: TRBV29-1; J: TRBJ1-5; D: NA; CDR3: CSGDQPRGQPQHF; DNA: TGCAGCGGGGATCAGCCGCGGGGTCAGCCCCAGCATTTT